Shown below are 23 T cell receptor beta chains from a single sample sequenced in a study of cytomegalovirus exposure and HLA in healthy donors. PCR was performed using 60 Vbeta and 13 Jbeta primers. Profiling relied on immunoSEQ multiplex PCR, and the TCRdb table lists in-frame clones only, not all of them. The table records just over 200,000 clones, about 70% of them present only once. Sample: PBMCs. Receptors were obtained from a man in his forties in good health and CMV-seropositive.

This clone showed up just once. This chain uses TRBV15 with TRBJ1-4, with TRBD1 matching 7 bases. Germline V gene lookup returns CDR1 LNHNV and CDR2 YYDKDF (reference sequence). V trimming: 1 base; J trimming: 7 bases; junction bases outside the gene matches: 9. This CDR3 comprises 16 residues. The DNA of the CDR3 is TGTGCCACCAGCAGAGCTTCAAAGGGGGCGGGTGAAAAACTGTTTTTT. This translates into CATSRASKGAGEKLFF.

V gene TRBV7-2 combines with J gene TRBJ2-5; 9 bases are shared with TRBD2. The J call could be wrong; TRBJ2-7 is a better fit for the DNA end. The CDR3 contains 12 residues. Looked up from germline, CDR1 is SGHTA and CDR2 is FQGNSA. The CDR3 here is CASSSTSGEQYF. The CDR3 DNA sequence: TGTGCCAGCAGCTCGACTAGCGGCGAGCAGTACTTC.

Only a few counts were recorded for this clone. V is TRBV29-1 and J is TRBJ2-4; D may be TRBD1 (6 bases). V lost 5 bases and J lost 1, with 6 bases in between. From germline, CDR1 is SQVTM and CDR2 ANQGSEA. The CDR3 spans 12 residues. The CDR3 sequence is CSVTGAKNIQYF. In DNA form, the CDR3 reads TGCAGCGTTACAGGGGCCAAAAACATTCAGTACTTC.

The rearrangement uses TRBV6-6 and TRBJ1-1, with D maybe TRBD1 (5 bases). The V gene's germline CDR1 is MNHNY and CDR2 SVGAGI (reference sequence). V was cut by 6 bases and J by 8 bases, with 16 bases left in between. There are 13 residues in the CDR3. Here the CDR3 DNA reads TGTGCCAGCAGCTCACAGGCCCCGGCGGAAGCTTTCTTT. It yields the protein CASSSQAPAEAFF.

The rearrangement links TRBV7-7 to TRBJ2-5; no firm D call. V was cut by 1 base and J by 2 bases, with 11 bases left in between. The V gene's germline CDR1 is SSHAT and CDR2 FNYEAQ (reference sequence). CDR3 length: 15 amino acids. DNA of the CDR3: TGTGCCAGCAGCTTAGGCGAGCTGTCACAAGAGACCCAGTACTTC. Translation gives CASSLGELSQETQYF.

The rearrangement uses TRBV2 and TRBJ1-1; D not resolved. Germline CDR1 SNHLY, CDR2 FYNNEI. The CDR3 is 16 residues long. V was trimmed by 0 bases and J by 0 bases, leaving 11 bases between them. As DNA, the CDR3 is TGTGCCAGCAGTGAAGCGAGGACGGGGATGAACACTGAAGCTTTCTTT. Protein: CASSEARTGMNTEAFF.

The V and J genes are TRBV19 and TRBJ1-1, with unresolved D. The germline gives CDR1 LNHDA, CDR2 SQIVND (reference sequence). This CDR3 spans 13 amino acids. V lost 5 bases and J lost 9, with 16 bases in between. This CDR3 reads CASSPLGRFKAFF. CDR3 bases: TGTGCCAGTAGTCCCCTTGGCAGGTTCAAAGCTTTCTTT. The whole variable domain, remainder taken from reference TRBV19 and TRBJ1-1, is DGGITQSPKYLFRKEGQNVTLSCEQNLNHDAMYWYRQDPGQGLRLIYYSQIVNDFQKGDIAEGYSVSREKKESFPLTVTSAQKNPTAFYLCASSPLGRFKAFFGQGTRLTVV.

The V and J genes are TRBV4-3 and TRBJ1-2; D not resolved. Trimming took off 1 base at V and 8 bases at J, with 14 bases between the two ends. The length of the CDR3 is 14 residues. Per the germline V gene, CDR1 is LGHNA and CDR2 is YSLEER. DNA for the CDR3: TGCGCCAGCAGCCAAGTCCCTCCGGAGGGAGGCTACACCTTC. Protein: CASSQVPPEGGYTF.

With respect to this clone: A junction boundary mismatches the germline segment, possibly from a read error. The same CDR3 can be traced to other DNA sequences in this sample. This chain connects TRBV6-1 to TRBJ2-3; 8 bases agree with TRBD2. CDR3 length: 17 residues. CDR1 MNHNS and CDR2 SASEGT come from the germline V gene. The CDR3 nucleotides are TGTGCCAGTAGTGAAGCGCTTGGGGGACTAGGCACAGATACGCAGTATTTT. It translates to CASSEALGGLGTDTQYF.

The J gene is TRBJ2-7, the V gene TRBV2, with TRBD2 matching over 9 bases. The J segment lost 0 bases and the V segment lost 8 bases, leaving 2 bases of the junction unmatched. Germline CDR1 SNHLY, CDR2 FYNNEI. This CDR3 has 13 amino acids. For the CDR3, the DNA is TGTGCCAGCCTAGCGGGGCCCTCCTACGAGCAGTACTTC. It specifies CASLAGPSYEQYF.

V is TRBV15 and J is TRBJ1-5, with 10 bases aligning to TRBD1. V shed 4 bases and J 6 bases; nucleotides not matched to a gene: 6. CDR3 length: 15 residues. Germline V CDR1 and CDR2: LNHNV, YYDKDF (reference sequence). The CDR3 region has the DNA TGTGCCACCAGCACATGGACAGGGGGTGTTCAGCCCCAGCATTTT. This encodes CATSTWTGGVQPQHF.

This clone was seen a handful of times. The rearrangement uses TRBV7-9 and TRBJ1-2; D possibly corresponds to TRBD1 (5 bases). Germline V CDR1 and CDR2: SEHNR, FQNEAQ (reference sequence). Between the trimmed V and J ends, which lost 5 bases and 0 bases, there was a span of 13 bases. This CDR3 has 15 residues. The DNA for the CDR3 is TGTGCCAGCAGCGTAGGGGCAGGCCCTAACTATGGCTACACCTTC. This translates into CASSVGAGPNYGYTF.

V is TRBV27 and J is TRBJ1-2; TRBD1 aligns across 9 bases. Trimming removed 6 bases from V and 4 bases from J; junction bases left unmatched: 12. The CDR3 spans 16 residues. CDR1 and CDR2 (germline): MNHEY, SMNVEV (reference sequence). CDR3 nucleotide sequence: TGTGCCAGCAGCCCTCTCCGGACAGGGGCACCCTATGGCTACACCTTC. This codes for CASSPLRTGAPYGYTF.

CDR3 nucleotides: TGTGCCAGCAGTGAAAGTGGAAGCGAATACTACGAGCAGTACTTC. Translated, it gives CASSESGSEYYEQYF. The V and J genes are TRBV2 and TRBJ2-5, with no clear D. Matching the DNA end better, TRBJ2-7 makes the J call doubtful. CDR1 and CDR2 (germline): SNHLY, FYNNEI. The CDR3 contains 15 residues.

The V and J genes are TRBV7-9 and TRBJ2-7; maybe TRBD1 (6 bases). Germline values: CDR1 SEHNR, CDR2 FQNEAQ (reference sequence). V gave up 5 bases and J gave up 0 bases, with 11 bases separating them. CDR3 length equals 14 residues. The chain's CDR3 is CASSAPGHSYEQYF. The CDR3 DNA sequence: TGTGCCAGCAGCGCCCCGGGACACTCCTACGAGCAGTACTTC.

This clone was seen a handful of times. This chain uses TRBV29-1 with TRBJ1-2; D gene ambiguous. V lost 2 bases and J 8 bases, leaving 12 bases between the germline ends. CDR3 length: 12 amino acids. CDR1 is SQVTM, CDR2 ANQGSEA, per germline. The DNA of the CDR3 is TGCAGCGTTGAAAATCCCGCGGGAGGCTACACCTTC. This encodes CSVENPAGGYTF.

The chain links TRBV9 to TRBJ2-7; 10 nucleotides match TRBD1. Germline CDR1 reads SGDLS; CDR2 reads YYNGEE. The CDR3 is 15 residues long. The V segment lost 0 bases and the J segment 7 bases; nucleotides outside the gene matches: 7. CDR3 in amino acids: CASSVAGTGAGEQYF. CDR3 DNA: TGTGCCAGCAGCGTAGCTGGGACAGGGGCAGGGGAGCAGTACTTC. The entire variable domain, with the rest obtained from reference TRBV9 and TRBJ2-7, is as follows: DSGVTQTPKHLITATGQRVTLRCSPRSGDLSVYWYQQSLDQGLQFLIQYYNGEERAKGNILERFSAQQFPDLHSELNLSSLELGDSALYFCASSVAGTGAGEQYFGPGTRLTVT.

The V and J genes are TRBV4-3 and TRBJ2-2; 9 bases match TRBD2. This CDR3 is built from 17 residues. From germline, CDR1 is LGHNA and CDR2 YSLEER. Germline trimming cut 0 bases from V and 7 bases from J; bases unmatched to any gene: 9. Here the CDR3 DNA reads TGCGCCAGCAGCCAAGATCTGGCGGGGGGGCGTAGCGGGGAGCTGTTTTTT. Amino acids: CASSQDLAGGRSGELFF.

This clone was counted between two and nine times. The chain uses TRBV6-5 and TRBJ2-7; a weak D match, TRBD1 (6 bases). The germline V and J ends were trimmed by 0 bases and 3 bases, with 12 bases remaining between them. Germline V gene sequence: CDR1 MNHEY, CDR2 SVGAGI. This CDR3 has 15 residues. DNA for the CDR3: TGTGCCAGCAGTTACTCCGCAGGGACAATCTACGAGCAGTACTTC. This codes for CASSYSAGTIYEQYF.

In DNA, the CDR3 is TGCAGCGTTAAGCGGGGGGGCCGCAACGAGCAGTACTTC. Translated, it gives CSVKRGGRNEQYF. The rearrangement joins TRBV29-1 to TRBJ2-5; 10 nucleotides line up with TRBD2. The DNA end is more similar to TRBJ2-7, so the J call may be wrong. The germline V gene encodes CDR1 SQVTM and CDR2 ANQGSEA. There are 13 residues in the CDR3.

This clone was seen a few times. V gene TRBV28 combines with J gene TRBJ2-3, with 8 positions matching TRBD1. CDR3 length: 14 residues. V dropped 6 bases and J dropped 4; count of bases not matched to a gene: 6. Germline CDR1 MDHEN, CDR2 SYDVKM. The CDR3 DNA sequence: TGTGCCAGCAGGCGGGGACAGGTCCCAGATACGCAGTATTTT. It yields the protein CASRRGQVPDTQYF.

The rearrangement uses TRBV27 and TRBJ1-6; 11 bases line up with TRBD1. The CDR3 is made up of 15 amino acids. Germline CDR1 is MNHEY and CDR2 is SMNVEV (reference sequence). The J segment lost 8 bases and the V segment lost 3 bases, leaving 3 bases of the junction unmatched. The CDR3 DNA reads TGTGCCAGCAGTTTCCGGGACAGGGGGTATTCACCCCTCCACTTT. Translating gives CASSFRDRGYSPLHF.

This clone has a handful of counts. V and J are TRBV5-1 and TRBJ1-1; 8 bases line up with TRBD1. V gave up 6 bases and J gave up 7 bases; unmatched junction bases: 11. Germline lookup yields CDR1 SGHRS and CDR2 YFSETQ. This CDR3 contains 14 residues. The CDR3: CASMETGGVGEAFF. The DNA of the CDR3 is TGCGCCAGCATGGAAACAGGGGGAGTAGGTGAAGCTTTCTTT.